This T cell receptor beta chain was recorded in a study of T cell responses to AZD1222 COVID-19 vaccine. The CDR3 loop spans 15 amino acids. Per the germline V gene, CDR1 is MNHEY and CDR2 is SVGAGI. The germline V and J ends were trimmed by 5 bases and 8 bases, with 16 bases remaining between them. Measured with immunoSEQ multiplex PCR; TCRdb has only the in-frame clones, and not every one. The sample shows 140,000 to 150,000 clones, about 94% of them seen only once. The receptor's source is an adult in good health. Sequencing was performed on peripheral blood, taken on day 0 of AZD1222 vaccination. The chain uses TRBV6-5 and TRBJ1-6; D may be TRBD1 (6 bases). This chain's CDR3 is CASSQNSGADSPLHF. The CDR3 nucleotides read TGTGCCAGCAGTCAGAATTCGGGGGCAGATTCACCCCTCCACTTT.